This TCR beta chain was identified during a study of cytomegalovirus exposure and HLA in healthy donors. In the PCR, 60 Vbeta and 13 Jbeta primers were used. Sequenced by immunoSEQ multiplex PCR; TCRdb stores in-frame clones only, minus some. This sample yields about 220,000 clones, of which roughly 82% are seen a single time; 4.5% to 6% belongs to the top ten. Whole-study results and caveats: The study listed approximately 170 cytomegalovirus-associated TCR beta chains.

V shed 5 bases, J shed 3 bases, and the junction held 5 bases outside the gene matches. Germline V gene data show CDR1 as SGHTA and CDR2 as FQGTGA. The CDR3 has 14 residues. A note on this clone: The antigen is unknown.

The sequence was obtained from a woman in her 40s in good health and CMV-seropositive. The sample taken for sequencing was PBMCs. The chain links TRBV7-3 to TRBJ1-1; TRBD1 matches at 8 bases. CDR3 residues: CASSTVDRDTEAFF. In DNA, the CDR3 is TGTGCCAGCAGCACGGTGGACAGGGACACTGAAGCTTTCTTT.